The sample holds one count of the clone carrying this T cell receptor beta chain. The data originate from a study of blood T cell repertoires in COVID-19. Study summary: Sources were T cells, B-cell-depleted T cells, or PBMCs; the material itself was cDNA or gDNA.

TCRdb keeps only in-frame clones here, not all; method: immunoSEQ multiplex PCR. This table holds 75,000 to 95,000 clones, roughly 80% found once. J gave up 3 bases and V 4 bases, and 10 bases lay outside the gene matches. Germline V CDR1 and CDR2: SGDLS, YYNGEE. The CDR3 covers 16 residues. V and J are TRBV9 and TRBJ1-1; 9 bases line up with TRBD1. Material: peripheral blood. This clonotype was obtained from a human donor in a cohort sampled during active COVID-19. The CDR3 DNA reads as TGTGCCAGCAGCCCCCCGTGGGACAGGGAGGACACTGAAGCTTTCTTT. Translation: CASSPPWDREDTEAFF.